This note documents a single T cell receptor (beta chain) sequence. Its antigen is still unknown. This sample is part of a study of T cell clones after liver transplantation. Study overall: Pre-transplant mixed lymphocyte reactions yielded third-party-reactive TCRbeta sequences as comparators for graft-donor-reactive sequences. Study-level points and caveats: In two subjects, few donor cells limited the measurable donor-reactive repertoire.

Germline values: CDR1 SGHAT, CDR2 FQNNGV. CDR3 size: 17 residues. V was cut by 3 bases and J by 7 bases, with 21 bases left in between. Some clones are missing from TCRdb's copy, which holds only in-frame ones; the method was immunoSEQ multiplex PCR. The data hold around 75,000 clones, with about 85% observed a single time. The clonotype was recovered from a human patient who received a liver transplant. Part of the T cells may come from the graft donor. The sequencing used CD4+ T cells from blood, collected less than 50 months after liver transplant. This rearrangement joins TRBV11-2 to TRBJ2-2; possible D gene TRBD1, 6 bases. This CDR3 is CASSLGTGTPSSGELFF. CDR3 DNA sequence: TGTGCCAGCAGCTTGGGAACAGGGACCCCTTCGAGCGGGGAGCTGTTTTTT. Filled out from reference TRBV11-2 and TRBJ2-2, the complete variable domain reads EAGVAQSPRYKIIEKRQSVAFWCNPISGHATLYWYQQILGQGPKLLIQFQNNGVVDDSQLPKDRFSAERLKGVDSTLKIQPAKLEDSAVYLCASSLGTGTPSSGELFFGEGSRLTVL.